This T cell receptor beta chain was sequenced in a study of cytomegalovirus exposure and HLA in healthy donors. This clone was recorded once. Its antigen is currently unknown. Study-level points and caveats: It was reported that the classifier diagnosed cytomegalovirus status with high specificity and sensitivity in both the original and validation cohorts. According to a subsequent analysis, TCR clusters from the first cohort were inclined to appear together in the 120 validation repertoires.

Trimming cost V 2 bases and J 2 bases, with 9 bases left between them. The germline V gene encodes CDR1 MNHEY and CDR2 SVGAGI. The CDR3 is 14 residues long. The repertoire was sequenced with immunoSEQ multiplex PCR; TCRdb's copy has only in-frame clones and lacks some. There are around 190,000 clones in the sample; about 81% occur only once, and 1.2% lies in the top ten. The sample taken for sequencing was PBMCs. The receptor comes from a woman in her twenties or thirties in good health and CMV-seronegative. The V gene is TRBV6-5, the J gene TRBJ1-2; no definite D call. CDR3 region: CASSYAGPNYGYTF. DNA for the CDR3: TGTGCCAGCAGTTACGCAGGTCCCAACTATGGCTACACCTTC.